This entry describes one TCR beta chain. These data come from a study of blood T cell repertoires in COVID-19. The repertoire was sequenced with immunoSEQ multiplex PCR; TCRdb's copy has only in-frame clones and lacks some. The table lists about 170,000 clones, roughly 86% of them singletons. Germline V gene lookup returns CDR1 KGHSH and CDR2 LQKENI. With 4 bases removed from V and 0 bases from J, the gap between germline ends came to 9 bases. The length of the CDR3 is 14 residues. Sequenced material: peripheral blood. The receptor was isolated from a woman at least 80 years old with COVID-19, enrolled during active disease. The gene calls are TRBV18 and TRBJ1-1; maybe TRBD1 (6 bases). The CDR3 sequence is CASSLQGMNTEAFF. The CDR3 DNA reads TGTGCCAGCTCACTACAGGGAATGAACACTGAAGCTTTCTTT.